This T cell receptor (beta chain) was documented in a study of blood T cell repertoires in COVID-19. The CDR3 is 10 residues long. With V trimmed by 5 bases and J by 11 bases, 3 bases remained unmatched. The germline V gene has CDR1 DFQATT and CDR2 SNEGSKA (reference sequence). A Seattle source enrolled patients during active infection and followed them longitudinally. Assay used: immunoSEQ multiplex PCR; TCRdb lists only in-frame clones, some missing. The sample contains tens of thousands of clones, approximately 90% of which appear only once. The receptor comes from an older woman with COVID-19, enrolled during active disease. Sequenced input: peripheral blood. The chain couples TRBV20-1 to TRBJ1-1; 9 bases are shared with TRBD1. The CDR3 protein is CSAWDRAAFF. The CDR3 DNA reads TGCAGTGCTTGGGACAGGGCGGCTTTCTTT.